The 21 T cell receptor beta chains given below trace back to one sample, sequenced in a study of blood T cell repertoires in COVID-19. The method was immunoSEQ multiplex PCR; TCRdb's version includes in-frame clones alone and lacks a portion of them. The sample shows about 43,000 clones, roughly 87% of them seen only once. The sequenced sample consisted of peripheral blood. The receptors come from a woman aged 55-69 years with acute or convalescent COVID-19.

This clone was picked up a small number of times. V and J are TRBV12-3 or TRBV12-4 and TRBJ2-7, with D unresolved. There are 12 residues in the CDR3. Trimming cost V 6 bases and J 10 bases, with 16 bases left between them. This chain's CDR3 is CASSDGSDSQYF. Written as DNA, the CDR3 is TGTGCCAGCAGCGATGGCTCTGATTCTCAGTACTTC.

This chain joins TRBV4-3 and TRBJ2-3; D unclear. Trimming took off 2 bases at V and 2 bases at J, with 11 bases between the two ends. CDR1 and CDR2 (germline): LGHNA, YSLEER. CDR3 length equals 15 residues. The chain's CDR3 is CASSQYREATDTQYF. The CDR3 DNA sequence: TGCGCCAGCAGCCAATATCGCGAGGCCACAGATACGCAGTATTTT.

The chain's CDR3 is CATSDFEAYTF. The CDR3 DNA reads as TGTGCCACCAGTGATTTTGAAGCCTACACCTTC. The V and J genes are TRBV24-1 and TRBJ1-2; D gene uncertain. The CDR3 has 11 amino acids. V was clipped by 1 base and J by 10 bases, with 6 bases between them. Germline assignment: CDR1 KGHDR and CDR2 SFDVKD.

This clone was counted a single time. The chain has TRBV5-4 and TRBJ2-3, with D tentatively TRBD1 (5 bases). V shed 4 bases and J shed 3 bases, with 18 bases lying between them. Looked up from germline, CDR1 is SGHNT and CDR2 is YYREEE (reference sequence). CDR3 size: 16 residues. CDR3: CASSPRAQVGTDTQYF. The CDR3 nucleotides read TGTGCCAGCAGCCCTCGAGCACAGGTGGGGACAGATACGCAGTATTTT.

The chain combines TRBV2 with TRBJ2-5, with TRBD1 matching 9 bases. CDR3 size: 15 residues. The germline V gene has CDR1 SNHLY and CDR2 FYNNEI. With 5 bases clipped from V and 3 bases from J, the junction kept 7 bases outside the gene matches. The chain's CDR3 is CASSRGTGTEETQYF. CDR3 nucleotides: TGTGCCAGCAGTCGAGGGACAGGGACGGAAGAGACCCAGTACTTC.

The rearrangement joins TRBV18 to TRBJ2-7; 7 bases fit TRBD1. This CDR3 comprises 17 residues. The germline V gene has CDR1 KGHSH and CDR2 LQKENI. The junction had 16 bases not matched to a gene; V was cut back by 3 bases and J by 5 bases. CDR3 region: CASSPTSPDRAENEQYF. The CDR3 nucleotides are TGTGCCAGCTCACCGACATCTCCTGACAGGGCTGAAAACGAGCAGTACTTC.

This clone turned up a few times. This sequence joins TRBV25-1 and TRBJ2-5, with TRBD1 as a possible D gene (6 bases). Trimming pared 5 bases from V and 5 bases from J, leaving 12 bases between. Germline values: CDR1 MGHDK, CDR2 SYGVNS. This CDR3 has 13 residues. The CDR3 DNA reads as TGTGCCAGCAGTAAAACAGGGTCGGAGACCCAGTACTTC. Protein product: CASSKTGSETQYF.

This chain joins TRBV18 and TRBJ2-5; 7 nucleotides agree with TRBD1. Germline CDR1 reads KGHSH; CDR2 reads LQKENI. Trimming cost V 6 bases and J 5 bases; bases outside gene matches: 6. This CDR3 is built from 13 residues. As DNA, the CDR3 is TGTGCCAGCTCGCCCGACAGGGAGGAGACCCAGTACTTC. As protein: CASSPDREETQYF. Filled out from reference TRBV18 and TRBJ2-5, the complete variable domain reads NAGVMQNPRHLVRRRGQEARLRCSPMKGHSHVYWYRQLPEEGLKFMVYLQKENIIDESGMPKERFSAEFPKEGPSILRIQQVVRGDSAAYFCASSPDREETQYFGPGTRLLVL.

The rearrangement joins TRBV5-4 to TRBJ2-2, with D unresolved. From germline, CDR1 is SGHNT and CDR2 YYREEE (reference sequence). Trimming took off 0 bases at V and 3 bases at J, with 6 bases between the two ends. This CDR3 spans 14 amino acids. The CDR3 region is CASSLGADTGELFF. Written as DNA, the CDR3 is TGTGCCAGCAGCTTGGGGGCAGACACCGGGGAGCTGTTTTTT.

This clone was counted ten times or more. The gene calls are TRBV9 and TRBJ2-2; no firm D call. The CDR3 covers 16 residues. The V gene's germline CDR1 is SGDLS and CDR2 YYNGEE. Trimming left V 4 bases short and J 2 bases short, with 15 bases between. CDR3 in DNA: TGTGCCAGCAGCTCTATGGCAGGCCCCAACACCGGGGAGCTGTTTTTT. It codes for CASSSMAGPNTGELFF.

The chain recombines TRBV2 with TRBJ2-1, with D perhaps matching TRBD2 (7 bases). The V gene lost 10 bases and the J gene lost 6 bases, with 19 bases spanning the gap. Germline lookup yields CDR1 SNHLY and CDR2 FYNNEI. The CDR3 is 14 amino acids. The CDR3: CATLRGTGGNEQFF. For the CDR3, the DNA is TGTGCCACCCTTAGGGGGACGGGGGGCAATGAGCAGTTCTTC.

Here the CDR3 reads CASSEQDTSGNTIYF. Here the CDR3 DNA reads TGTGCCAGCAGTGAACAGGACACATCTGGAAACACCATATATTTT. V gene TRBV6-1 combines with J gene TRBJ1-3, with D possibly matching TRBD1 (5 bases). Trimming shortened V by 2 bases and J by 1 base, and 9 bases separated the two germline ends. Germline values: CDR1 MNHNS, CDR2 SASEGT. The CDR3 totals 15 residues.

This clone was detected a few times. CDR3 in DNA: TGTGCCAGCAGATTAACGGGACAGAGCTCCTACGAGCAGTACTTC. Translated, it gives CASRLTGQSSYEQYF. This chain joins TRBV11-2 and TRBJ2-7, with 7 bases identical to TRBD1. The CDR3 covers 15 residues. Trimming removed 6 bases from V and 0 bases from J; junction bases left unmatched: 8. The germline V gene encodes CDR1 SGHAT and CDR2 FQNNGV.

The gene calls are TRBV9 and TRBJ2-7; D ambiguous. CDR1 is SGDLS and CDR2 is YYNGEE in the germline V gene. The V end was cut by 0 bases, the J end by 1 base, with 8 bases between. The CDR3 runs to 14 residues. CDR3 sequence: CASSVDADSYEQYF. The CDR3 region has the DNA TGTGCCAGCAGCGTAGATGCAGATTCCTACGAGCAGTACTTC.

CDR3 sequence: CASSLVSSSEAFF. The CDR3 nucleotides are TGCGCCAGCAGCTTGGTTTCTTCTTCTGAAGCTTTCTTT. The gene calls are TRBV5-1 and TRBJ1-1; the D is unclear. Germline-derived CDR1 and CDR2 are SGHRS and YFSETQ. This CDR3 is 13 amino acids long. Trimming removed 0 bases at V and 6 bases at J, with 9 bases between.

This clone appeared once. This rearrangement joins TRBV12-3 or TRBV12-4 to TRBJ1-1; 7 bases are shared with TRBD1. There are 13 residues in the CDR3. With V trimmed by 6 bases and J by 8 bases, 9 bases remained unmatched. The CDR3 reads CASRARQGLEAFF. The CDR3 DNA reads TGTGCCAGCAGGGCCAGACAGGGTTTGGAAGCTTTCTTT.

Notes on this clone: A read error may produce the germline difference seen at one junction end. The chain joins TRBV7-2 to TRBJ1-2; D possibly corresponds to TRBD1 (6 bases). CDR1 and CDR2 from the germline V gene are SGHTA and FQGNSA. This CDR3 spans 14 amino acids. CDR3: CASSLAGTSHGYTF. CDR3 bases: TGTGCCAGCAGCCTAGCAGGGACAAGCCATGGCTACACCTTC.

The rearrangement joins TRBV21-1 to TRBJ1-2. TRBV21-1 is recorded as a pseudogene. The CDR3 is 13 amino acids. The CDR3 DNA is TGTGCCAGCAGCAAAGCCCACGAAGCGGGCTACACCTTC. Translation gives CASSKAHEAGYTF.

The chain employs TRBV5-1 and TRBJ2-2; TRBD1 is a possible D gene (6 bases). The V end lost 7 bases, the J end lost 5 bases, and 12 bases lay between the germline ends. This CDR3 contains 13 residues. Germline assignment: CDR1 SGHRS and CDR2 YFSETQ. The CDR3 DNA is TGCGCCAGCGGCGGGCAGGGGACCGGGGAGCTGTTTTTT. Encoded protein: CASGGQGTGELFF.

The V gene is TRBV5-1, the J gene TRBJ2-5; D not certain. CDR3 length: 12 amino acids. The V gene's germline CDR1 is SGHRS and CDR2 YFSETQ. Deletions cut 0 bases from V and 5 bases from J, with 5 bases between. As DNA, the CDR3 is TGCGCCAGCAGCTTGGCCTCCGAGACCCAGTACTTC. Protein: CASSLASETQYF. Together with reference TRBV5-1 and TRBJ2-5, the CDR3 gives the full variable domain: KAGVTQTPRYLIKTRGQQVTLSCSPISGHRSVSWYQQTPGQGLQFLFEYFSETQRNKGNFPGRFSGRQFSNSRSEMNVSTLELGDSALYLCASSLASETQYFGPGTRLLVL.

CDR3 residues: CASQTAPGLYGYTF. In nucleotides, the CDR3 is TGTGCCAGCCAGACAGCACCAGGCCTCTATGGCTACACCTTC. The chain employs TRBV19 and TRBJ1-2; perhaps TRBD1 as D (5 bases). This CDR3 has 14 amino acids. Deletions cut 9 bases from V and 4 bases from J, with 18 bases between. Germline V gene sequence: CDR1 LNHDA, CDR2 SQIVND (reference sequence).